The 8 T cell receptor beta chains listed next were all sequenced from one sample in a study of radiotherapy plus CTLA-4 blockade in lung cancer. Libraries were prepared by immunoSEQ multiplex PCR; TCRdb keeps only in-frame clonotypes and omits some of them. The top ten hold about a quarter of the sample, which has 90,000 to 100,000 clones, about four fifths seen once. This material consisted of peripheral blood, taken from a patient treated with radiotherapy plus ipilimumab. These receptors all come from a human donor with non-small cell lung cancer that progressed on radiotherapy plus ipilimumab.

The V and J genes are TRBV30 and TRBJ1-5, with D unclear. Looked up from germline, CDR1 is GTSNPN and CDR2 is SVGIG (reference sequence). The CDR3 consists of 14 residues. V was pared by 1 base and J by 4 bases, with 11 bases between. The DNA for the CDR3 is TGTGCCTGGAGTGAGTTGCAGGCAAATCAGCCCCAGCATTTT. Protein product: CAWSELQANQPQHF.

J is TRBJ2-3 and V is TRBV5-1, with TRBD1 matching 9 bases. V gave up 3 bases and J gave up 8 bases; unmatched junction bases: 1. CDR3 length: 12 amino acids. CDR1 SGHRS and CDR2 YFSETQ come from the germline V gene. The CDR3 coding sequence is TGCGCCAGCAGCTGGGGACAGGGTACGCAGTATTTT. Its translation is CASSWGQGTQYF.

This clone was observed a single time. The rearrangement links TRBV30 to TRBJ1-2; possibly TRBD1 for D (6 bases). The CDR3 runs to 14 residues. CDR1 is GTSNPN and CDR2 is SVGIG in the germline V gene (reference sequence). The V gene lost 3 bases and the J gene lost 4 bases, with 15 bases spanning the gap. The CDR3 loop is CAWRGRDIRYGYTF. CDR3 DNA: TGTGCCTGGAGGGGACGGGACATCCGCTATGGCTACACCTTC.

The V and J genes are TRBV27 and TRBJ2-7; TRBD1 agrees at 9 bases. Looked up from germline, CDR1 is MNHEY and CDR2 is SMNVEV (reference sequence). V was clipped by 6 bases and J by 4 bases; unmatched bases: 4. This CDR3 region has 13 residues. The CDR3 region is CASRGTGKYEQYF. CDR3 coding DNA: TGTGCCAGCAGGGGGACAGGGAAGTACGAGCAGTACTTC.

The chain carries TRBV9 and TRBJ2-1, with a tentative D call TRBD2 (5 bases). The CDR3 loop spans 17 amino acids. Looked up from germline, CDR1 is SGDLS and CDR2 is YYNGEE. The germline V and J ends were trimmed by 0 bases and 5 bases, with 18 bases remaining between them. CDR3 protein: CASSVEPSPATDNEQFF. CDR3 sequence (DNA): TGTGCCAGCAGCGTAGAGCCTAGCCCCGCCACAGACAATGAGCAGTTCTTC. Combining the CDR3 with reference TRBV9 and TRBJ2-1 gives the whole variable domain DSGVTQTPKHLITATGQRVTLRCSPRSGDLSVYWYQQSLDQGLQFLIQYYNGEERAKGNILERFSAQQFPDLHSELNLSSLELGDSALYFCASSVEPSPATDNEQFFGPGTRLTVL.

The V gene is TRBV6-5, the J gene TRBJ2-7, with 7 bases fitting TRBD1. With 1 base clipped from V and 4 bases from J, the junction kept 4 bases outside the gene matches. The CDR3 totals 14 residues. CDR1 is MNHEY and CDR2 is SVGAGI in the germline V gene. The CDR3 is CASSYLQGWYEQYF. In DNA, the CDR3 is TGTGCCAGCAGTTACTTACAGGGGTGGTACGAGCAGTACTTC.

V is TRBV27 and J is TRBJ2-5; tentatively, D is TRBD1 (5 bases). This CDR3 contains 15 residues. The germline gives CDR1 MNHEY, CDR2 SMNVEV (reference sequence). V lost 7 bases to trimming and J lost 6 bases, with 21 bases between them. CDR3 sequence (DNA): TGTGCCAGCATTGATAAGGCAGGGCATGGAAAGACCCAGTACTTC. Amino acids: CASIDKAGHGKTQYF.

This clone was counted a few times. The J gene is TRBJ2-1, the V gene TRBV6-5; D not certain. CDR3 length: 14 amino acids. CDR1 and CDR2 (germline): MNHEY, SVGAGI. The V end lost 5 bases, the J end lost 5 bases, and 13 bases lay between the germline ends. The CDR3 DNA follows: TGTGCCAGCAGTCGCCCCGACTTAAACAATGAGCAGTTCTTC. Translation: CASSRPDLNNEQFF.